This is a list of T cell receptor beta chains from one sample in a study of blood T cell repertoires in COVID-19. Method: immunoSEQ multiplex PCR; TCRdb's copy keeps in-frame clones and lacks some. The profile shows roughly 130,000 clones, around 87% of them singletons. Sequenced material: peripheral blood. These receptors were taken from a woman aged 60-70 years with acute or convalescent COVID-19. Both conserved end residues are part of each CDR3. Fields, in order: J gene, V gene, CDR3 protein.

TRBJ1-1 TRBV9 CASSVTLGANTEAFF
TRBJ2-4 TRBV28 CASSLGGRGVLGKNIQYF
TRBJ1-2 TRBV5-4 CASSLEQGNYGYTF
TRBJ2-4 TRBV11-3 CASSLGQGRAFKNIQYF
TRBJ2-2 TRBV19 CASRKGQGTGELFF
TRBJ2-1 TRBV10-2 CASSPPGQGLSGSYNEQFF
TRBJ2-7 TRBV6-5 CASSYSRPIGEQYF
TRBJ1-6 TRBV6-1 CASSEPSLNLHF
TRBJ1-1 TRBV7-9 CASKEESIDTEAFF
TRBJ1-4 TRBV5-6 CASSLDGGEKLFF
TRBJ2-2 TRBV25-1 CASSRDRKNTGELFF
TRBJ2-7 TRBV7-9 CASSRGRDSYEQYF
TRBJ2-7 TRBV28 CASSLGGTLSYEQYF
TRBJ1-5 TRBV6-1 CASSEGRTNRVGSNQPQHF
TRBJ1-6 TRBV6-1 CASSESSSSYNSPLHF
TRBJ2-1 TRBV27 CASRGGRAKNEQFF
TRBJ1-1 TRBV10-1 CASSPTLGAEAFF
TRBJ1-1 TRBV2 CASSEAQRKTEAFF
TRBJ2-5 TRBV6-5 CASSFQGAEETQYF
TRBJ1-3 TRBV10-2 CASSPSAGNTIYF
TRBJ1-2 TRBV10-3 CAINAGNGYTF
TRBJ1-5 TRBV10-2 CASSEPPGTGGYSNQPQHF
TRBJ1-2 TRBV12-3/TRBV12-4 CATARRDGYTF
TRBJ2-1 TRBV11-2 CASSKTGGSYNEQFF
TRBJ2-1 TRBV10-3 CAIRGTSGSARAYNEQFF
TRBJ1-1 TRBV28 CASSLPGFPEAFF
TRBJ2-2 TRBV5-4 CASSLKSGTGPTGELFF